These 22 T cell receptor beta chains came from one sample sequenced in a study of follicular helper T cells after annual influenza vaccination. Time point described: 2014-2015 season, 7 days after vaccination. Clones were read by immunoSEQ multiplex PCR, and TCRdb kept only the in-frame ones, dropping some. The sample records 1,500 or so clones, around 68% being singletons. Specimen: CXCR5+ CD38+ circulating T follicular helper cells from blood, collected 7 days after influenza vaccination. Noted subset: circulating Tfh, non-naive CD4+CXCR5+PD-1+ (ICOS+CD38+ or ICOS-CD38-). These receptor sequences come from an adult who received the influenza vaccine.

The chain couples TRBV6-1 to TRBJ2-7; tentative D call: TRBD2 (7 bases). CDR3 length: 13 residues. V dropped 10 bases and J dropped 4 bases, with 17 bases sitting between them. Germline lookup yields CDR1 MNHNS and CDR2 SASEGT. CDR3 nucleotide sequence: TGTGCCACCGGGGCCAGGGGAGGGTACGAGCAGTACTTC. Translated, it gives CATGARGGYEQYF.

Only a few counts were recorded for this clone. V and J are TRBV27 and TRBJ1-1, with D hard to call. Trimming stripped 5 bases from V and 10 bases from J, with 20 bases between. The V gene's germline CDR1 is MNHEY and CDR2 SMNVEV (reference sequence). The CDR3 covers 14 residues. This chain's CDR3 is CASSAPGSYIAAFF. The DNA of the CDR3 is TGTGCCAGCAGTGCACCGGGCTCCTACATAGCAGCTTTCTTT.

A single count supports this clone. CDR3 nucleotides: TGTGCCAGCAGTTTGAGACAGGGGCTCGGCTACACCTTC. Protein sequence: CASSLRQGLGYTF. The chain recombines TRBV28 with TRBJ1-2; 8 bases agree with TRBD1. From germline, CDR1 is MDHEN and CDR2 SYDVKM. The length of the CDR3 is 13 residues. After removal of 3 bases from V and 8 bases from J, the junction contained 5 bases not matched to a gene.

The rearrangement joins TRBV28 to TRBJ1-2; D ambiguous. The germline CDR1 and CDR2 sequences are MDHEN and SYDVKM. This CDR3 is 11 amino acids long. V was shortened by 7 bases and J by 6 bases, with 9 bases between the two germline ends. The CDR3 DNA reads TGTGCCAGCACCCGGCGGGATGGCTACACCTTC. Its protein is CASTRRDGYTF.

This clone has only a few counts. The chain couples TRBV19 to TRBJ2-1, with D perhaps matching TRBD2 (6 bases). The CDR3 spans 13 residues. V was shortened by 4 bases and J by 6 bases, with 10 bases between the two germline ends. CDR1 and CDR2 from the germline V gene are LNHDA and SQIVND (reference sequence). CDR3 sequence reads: CASSTSGSNEQFF. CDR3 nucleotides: TGTGCCAGTAGTACCTCCGGGAGCAATGAGCAGTTCTTC.

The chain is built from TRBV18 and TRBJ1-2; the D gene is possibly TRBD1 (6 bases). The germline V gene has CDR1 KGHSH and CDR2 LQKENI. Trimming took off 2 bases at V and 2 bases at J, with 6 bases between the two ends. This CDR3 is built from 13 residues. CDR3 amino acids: CASSPGQNYGYTF. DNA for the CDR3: TGTGCCAGCTCACCAGGACAGAACTATGGCTACACCTTC.

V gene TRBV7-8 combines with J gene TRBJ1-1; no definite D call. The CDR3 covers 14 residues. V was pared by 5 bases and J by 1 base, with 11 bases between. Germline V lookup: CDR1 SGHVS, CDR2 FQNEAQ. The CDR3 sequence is CASSERRTNTEAFF. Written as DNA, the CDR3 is TGTGCCAGCAGCGAACGACGGACGAACACTGAAGCTTTCTTT.

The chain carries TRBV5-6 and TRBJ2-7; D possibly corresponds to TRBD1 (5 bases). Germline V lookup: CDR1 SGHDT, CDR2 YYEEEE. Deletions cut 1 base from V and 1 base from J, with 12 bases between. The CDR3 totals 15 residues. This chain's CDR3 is CASSLWGYTSYEQYF. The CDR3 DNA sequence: TGTGCCAGCAGCTTGTGGGGCTACACTTCCTACGAGCAGTACTTC.

The CDR3 DNA sequence: TGTGCCAGCTCCCTCGGGGATCAATCACCCCTCCACTTT. Translation gives CASSLGDQSPLHF. The chain links TRBV18 to TRBJ1-6; D remains unclear. V lost 6 bases, J lost 10 bases, and 13 bases lay in between. This CDR3 is built from 13 residues. Germline V gene data show CDR1 as KGHSH and CDR2 as LQKENI.

The CDR3 reads CASSDLADLQETQYF. DNA of the CDR3: TGTGCCAGCAGTGACCTAGCGGACCTACAAGAGACCCAGTACTTC. This chain uses TRBV25-1 with TRBJ2-5, with 7 bases that match TRBD2. CDR1 and CDR2 from the germline V gene are MGHDK and SYGVNS. This CDR3 is 15 amino acids long. The V and J ends lost 3 bases and 2 bases, in that order; junction bases with no gene match: 6.

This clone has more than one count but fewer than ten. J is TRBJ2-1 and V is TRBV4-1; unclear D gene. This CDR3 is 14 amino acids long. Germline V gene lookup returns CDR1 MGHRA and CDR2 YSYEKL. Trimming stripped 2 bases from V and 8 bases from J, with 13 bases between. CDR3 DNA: TGCGCCAGCAGCCAACGAGATGGTGGGTATGAGCAGTTCTTC. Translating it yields CASSQRDGGYEQFF.

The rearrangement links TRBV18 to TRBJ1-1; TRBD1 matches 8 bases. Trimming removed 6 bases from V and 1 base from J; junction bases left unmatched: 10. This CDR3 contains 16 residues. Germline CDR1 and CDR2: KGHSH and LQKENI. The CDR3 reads CASSLDRDRKNTEAFF. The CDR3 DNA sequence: TGTGCCAGCTCTCTCGACCGGGACAGGAAGAACACTGAAGCTTTCTTT.

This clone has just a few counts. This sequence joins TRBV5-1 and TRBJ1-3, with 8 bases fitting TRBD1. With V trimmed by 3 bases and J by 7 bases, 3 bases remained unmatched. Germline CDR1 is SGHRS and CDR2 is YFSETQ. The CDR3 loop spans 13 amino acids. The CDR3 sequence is CASSWTGTNTIYF. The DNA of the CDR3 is TGCGCCAGCAGCTGGACAGGGACGAACACCATATATTTT.

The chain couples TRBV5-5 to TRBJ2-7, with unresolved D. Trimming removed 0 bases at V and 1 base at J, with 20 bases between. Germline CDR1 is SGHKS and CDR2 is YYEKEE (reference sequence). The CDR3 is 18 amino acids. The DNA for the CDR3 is TGTGCCAGCAGCTTGGCAAAGCCCCCGTTCCACCATTCCTACGAGCAGTACTTC. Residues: CASSLAKPPFHHSYEQYF.

CDR3 sequence: CAWSVQGNTEAFF. CDR3 DNA sequence: TGTGCCTGGAGTGTACAGGGGAACACTGAAGCTTTCTTT. The chain joins TRBV30 to TRBJ1-1; D may be TRBD1 (6 bases). V was cut by 0 bases and J by 1 base, with 6 bases left in between. This CDR3 is built from 13 residues. The V gene's germline CDR1 is GTSNPN and CDR2 SVGIG (reference sequence).

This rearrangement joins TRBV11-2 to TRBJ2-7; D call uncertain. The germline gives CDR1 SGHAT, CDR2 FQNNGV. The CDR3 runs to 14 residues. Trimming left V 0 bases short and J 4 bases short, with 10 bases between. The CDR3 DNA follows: TGTGCCAGCAGCTTAGAAGTAGGTACTTACGAGCAGTACTTC. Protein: CASSLEVGTYEQYF.

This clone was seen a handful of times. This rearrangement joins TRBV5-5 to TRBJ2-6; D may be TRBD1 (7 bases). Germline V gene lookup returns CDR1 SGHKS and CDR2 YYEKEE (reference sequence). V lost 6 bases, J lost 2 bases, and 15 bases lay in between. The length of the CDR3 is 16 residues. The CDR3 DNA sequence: TGTGCCAGCAACTACGGCAGGGGGGCTGGGGCCAACGTCCTGACTTTC. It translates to CASNYGRGAGANVLTF.

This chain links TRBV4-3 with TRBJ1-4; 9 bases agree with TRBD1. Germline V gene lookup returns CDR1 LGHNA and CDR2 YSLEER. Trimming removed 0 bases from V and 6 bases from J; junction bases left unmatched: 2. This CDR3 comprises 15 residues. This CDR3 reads CASSQDGTGYEKLFF. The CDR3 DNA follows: TGCGCCAGCAGCCAAGACGGGACAGGGTATGAAAAACTGTTTTTT.

The DNA of the CDR3 is TGCGCCAGCAGCTTTTCTACGAACACTGAAGCTTTCTTT. Its protein is CASSFSTNTEAFF. The J gene is TRBJ1-1, the V gene TRBV5-1; D not certain. The V gene's germline CDR1 is SGHRS and CDR2 YFSETQ. The V and J ends lost 2 bases and 1 base respectively, with 6 bases between them. This CDR3 comprises 13 residues.

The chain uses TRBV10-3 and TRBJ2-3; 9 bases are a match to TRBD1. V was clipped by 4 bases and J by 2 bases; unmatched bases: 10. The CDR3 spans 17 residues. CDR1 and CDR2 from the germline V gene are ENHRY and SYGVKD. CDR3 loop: CAISADRGSRDTDTQYF. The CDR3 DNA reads TGTGCCATCAGTGCGGACAGGGGCTCCCGTGACACAGATACGCAGTATTTT.

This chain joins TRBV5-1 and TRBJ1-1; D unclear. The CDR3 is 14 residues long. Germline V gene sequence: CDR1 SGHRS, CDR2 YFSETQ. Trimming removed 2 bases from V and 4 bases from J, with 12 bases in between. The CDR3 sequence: CASSFDGMSTEAFF. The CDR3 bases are TGCGCCAGCAGCTTTGATGGGATGAGCACTGAAGCTTTCTTT.

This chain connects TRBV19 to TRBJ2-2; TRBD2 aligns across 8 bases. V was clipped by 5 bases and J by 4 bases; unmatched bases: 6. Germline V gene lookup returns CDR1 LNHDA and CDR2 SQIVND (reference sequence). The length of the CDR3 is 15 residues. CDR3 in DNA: TGTGCCAGTAGTTCAAGACTAGCGCCCACCGGGGAGCTGTTTTTT. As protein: CASSSRLAPTGELFF.